The sequence of this T cell receptor beta chain was determined in a study of blood T cell repertoires in COVID-19. Study-wide context: COVID-19 samples from acute and convalescent phases originated in the United States, Italy and Spain. PBMCs, B-cell-depleted T cells, or T cells were the source of the cDNA or gDNA that made up the material.

This CDR3 is 18 amino acids long. After removal of 3 bases from V and 4 bases from J, the junction contained 14 bases not matched to a gene. Germline assignment: CDR1 SNHLY and CDR2 FYNNEI. In the authors' workflow: Amplifying reference gene primers gave estimates of nucleated cell counts. Sequenced by immunoSEQ multiplex PCR; TCRdb stores in-frame clones only, minus some. V, J and clone size are taken as reported in that table, and D and trimming were inferred from the DNA itself. The sample has approximately 220,000 clones, 70% to 90% seen once. The TCR comes from a man aged 60-69 years with acute or convalescent COVID-19. The chain uses TRBV2 and TRBJ2-2, with 7 bases fitting TRBD1. The sequenced sample was peripheral blood. Here the CDR3 DNA reads TGTGCCAGCAGTGAGCAGGTGAAAAGGCAGGGGGTCACCGGGGAGCTGTTTTTT. Amino acid sequence: CASSEQVKRQGVTGELFF.